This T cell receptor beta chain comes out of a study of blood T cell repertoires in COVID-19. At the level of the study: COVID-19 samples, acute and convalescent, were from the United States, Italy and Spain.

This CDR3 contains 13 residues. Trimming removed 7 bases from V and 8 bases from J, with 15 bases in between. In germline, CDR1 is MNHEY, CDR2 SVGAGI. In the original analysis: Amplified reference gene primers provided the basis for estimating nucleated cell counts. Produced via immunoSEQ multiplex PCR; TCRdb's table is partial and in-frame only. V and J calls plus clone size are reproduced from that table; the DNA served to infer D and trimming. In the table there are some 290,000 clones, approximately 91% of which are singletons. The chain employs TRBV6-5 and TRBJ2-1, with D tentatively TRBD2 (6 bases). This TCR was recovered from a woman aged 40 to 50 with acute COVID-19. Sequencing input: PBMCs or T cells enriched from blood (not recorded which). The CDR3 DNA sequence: TGTGCCAGCAACTATGGGGCTAGCGATGAGCAGTTCTTC. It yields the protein CASNYGASDEQFF.